This is a list of T cell receptor beta chains from one sample in a study of cytomegalovirus exposure and HLA in healthy donors. Sequencing was performed with immunoSEQ multiplex PCR; in TCRdb, only in-frame clones are kept and a portion is missing. This table has around 100,000 clones, over 60% appearing once. The material sequenced was PBMCs. The receptor set was obtained from a man in his fifties or sixties in good health and CMV-seropositive. Each CDR3 is given with its conserved first and last residue.

TRBJ1-4,TRBV5-4,CASSVTGIEKLFF
TRBJ1-2,TRBV5-1,CASSLQGTYTF
TRBJ2-2,TRBV9,CASSPSGVTGELFF
TRBJ2-7,TRBV7-2,CASSPLLGRNEQYF
TRBJ2-2,TRBV11-2,CASSLDLWPGELFF
TRBJ1-5,TRBV14,CASSQWAGQPQHF
TRBJ1-1,TRBV5-1,CASSPQNTEAFF
TRBJ1-5,TRBV10-3,CAISDVGGAGQPQHF
TRBJ1-2,TRBV18,CASSPEVVSRVASENGYTF
TRBJ2-2,TRBV5-4,CASSPGTGAGELFF
TRBJ1-1,TRBV5-8,CASSRQGMGNTEAFF
TRBJ2-7,TRBV7-2,CASSTSSYEQYF
TRBJ1-5,TRBV25-1,CASSESSYQPQHF
TRBJ2-3,TRBV4-1,CASSQVPQGGLAGVWDTQYF
TRBJ2-7,TRBV9,CASSVAALRVREQYF
TRBJ2-7,TRBV7-2,CASSLVQGAPYEQYF
TRBJ1-1,TRBV5-1,CASSPAMNTEAFF
TRBJ2-5,TRBV5-1,CASSLAGETQYF
TRBJ2-3,TRBV28,CASSRGGPTDTQYF
TRBJ2-7,TRBV5-1,CASRTGGAGTEQYF
TRBJ1-1,TRBV5-1,CASSLDMTTEAFF
TRBJ1-5,TRBV7-9,CSSSQQNQPQHF
TRBJ2-7,TRBV21-1,CASSNDRLAYEQYF
TRBJ2-6,TRBV19,CASIGQGAQTGANVLTF
TRBJ1-2,TRBV6-5,CASSVHMADRGRNTF
TRBJ2-5,TRBV10-1,CASSAGETQYF